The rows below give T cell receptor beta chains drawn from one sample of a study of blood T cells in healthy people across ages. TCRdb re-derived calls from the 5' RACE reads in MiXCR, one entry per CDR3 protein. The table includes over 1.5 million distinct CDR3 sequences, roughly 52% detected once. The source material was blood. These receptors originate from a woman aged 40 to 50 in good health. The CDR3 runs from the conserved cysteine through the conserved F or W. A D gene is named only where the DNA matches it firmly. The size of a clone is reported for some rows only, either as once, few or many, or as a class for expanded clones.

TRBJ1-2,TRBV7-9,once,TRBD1,CASTGPGDSYGMRGYTF,TGTGCCAGCACCGGACCCGGGGACAGCTACGGTATGCGTGGCTACACCTTC
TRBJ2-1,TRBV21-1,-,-,CASSGGRNRGQQETQFF,TGTGCCAGCAGCGGTGGGAGGAACAGGGGGCAGCAAGAGACCCAGTTCTTC
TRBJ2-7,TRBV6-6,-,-,CASSYSPADSRQAEQYF,TGTGCCAGCAGTTACTCGCCAGCTGACAGCCGTCAAGCCGAGCAGTACTTC
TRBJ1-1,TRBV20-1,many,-,CSAREGGMNTEAFF,TGCAGTGCTAGAGAGGGAGGCATGAACACTGAAGCTTTCTTT
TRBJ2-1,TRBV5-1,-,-,CASSLQAGGIGEQFF,TGCGCCAGCAGCTTGCAGGCTGGGGGGATTGGTGAGCAGTTCTTC
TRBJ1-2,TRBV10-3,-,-,CAISELGPYGYTF,TGTGCCATCAGTGAGTTGGGGCCCTATGGCTACACCTTC
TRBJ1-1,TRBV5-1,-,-,CASSLTGSGNTEAFF,TGCGCCAGCAGCTTAACAGGTTCGGGGAACACTGAAGCTTTCTTT
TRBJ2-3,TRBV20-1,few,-,CSARRQGLTDTQYF,TGCAGTGCTAGAAGGCAGGGTCTCACAGATACGCAGTATTTT
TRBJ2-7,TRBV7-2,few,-,CASSFQGWGYYEQYF,TGTGCCAGCAGCTTCCAAGGATGGGGATACTACGAGCAGTACTTC
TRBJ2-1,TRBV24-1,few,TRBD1,CATSDSGTGTYNEQFF,TGTGCCACCAGTGATTCCGGGACAGGCACCTACAATGAGCAGTTCTTC
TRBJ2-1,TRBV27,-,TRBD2,CASSSAAGGYNEQFF,TGTGCCAGCAGTTCCGCAGCGGGGGGATACAATGAGCAGTTCTTC
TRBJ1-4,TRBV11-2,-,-,CASSPDRHREKLFF,TGTGCCAGCAGCCCCGACAGGCATAGAGAAAAACTGTTTTTT
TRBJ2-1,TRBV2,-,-,CASSETSVVFRNEQFF,TGTGCCAGCAGTGAGACCTCAGTAGTCTTTCGAAATGAGCAGTTCTTC
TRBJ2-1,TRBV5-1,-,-,CASSLVRGRTETYNEQFF,TGCGCCAGCAGCTTGGTCCGTGGAAGGACAGAAACCTACAATGAGCAGTTCTTC
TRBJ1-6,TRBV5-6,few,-,CASSLVGHNSPLHF,TGTGCCAGCAGCTTGGTAGGGCATAATTCACCCCTCCACTTT
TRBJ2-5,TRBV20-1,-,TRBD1,CSAPNYRQGMKTQYF,TGCAGTGCCCCGAATTATAGACAGGGGATGAAGACCCAGTACTTC
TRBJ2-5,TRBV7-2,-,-,CASSLAYRGETQYF,TGTGCCAGCAGCTTAGCGTATAGGGGAGAGACCCAGTACTTC
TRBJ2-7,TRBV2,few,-,CASSEEARGGSSYEQYF,TGTGCCAGCAGTGAAGAGGCCCGCGGAGGGAGCTCCTACGAGCAGTACTTC
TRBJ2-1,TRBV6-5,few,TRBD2,CASSYPRGSGGIYNEQFF,TGTGCCAGCAGCTACCCCAGGGGCAGCGGGGGGATATACAATGAGCAGTTCTTC
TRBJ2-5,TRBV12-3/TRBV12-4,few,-,CASSRDPPAQYF,TGTGCCAGCAGCCGGGACCCCCCTGCCCAGTACTTC
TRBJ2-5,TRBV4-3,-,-,CASSQGVGAETQYF,TGCGCCAGCAGCCAAGGGGTAGGGGCAGAGACCCAGTACTTC
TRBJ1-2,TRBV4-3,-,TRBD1,CASSQGDREGGYTF,TGCGCCAGCAGCCAAGGAGACAGGGAGGGTGGCTACACCTTC
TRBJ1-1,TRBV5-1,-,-,CASSPGTGRGAEAFF,TGCGCCAGCAGCCCGGGGACGGGCCGGGGCGCTGAAGCTTTCTTT
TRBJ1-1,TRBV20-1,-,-,CSALERMNTEAFF,TGCAGTGCCTTGGAGCGGATGAACACTGAAGCTTTCTTT